The 16 T cell receptor beta chains in this list originate from one sample, sequenced in a study of cytomegalovirus exposure and HLA in healthy donors. PCR involved 60 Vbeta and 13 Jbeta primers. The protocol was immunoSEQ multiplex PCR, while the TCRdb copy is restricted to in-frame clones and leaves out a portion. Here the sample spans around 100,000 clones, about 70% being singletons. What was sequenced was PBMCs. These receptors were obtained from a man aged 50 or older in good health and CMV-seropositive.

The chain uses TRBV15 and TRBJ1-1, with 7 nucleotides matching TRBD1. The germline CDR1 and CDR2 sequences are LNHNV and YYDKDF (reference sequence). V shed 3 bases, J shed 8 bases, and the junction held 12 bases outside the gene matches. This CDR3 spans 15 amino acids. The CDR3 region has the DNA TGTGCCACCAGCAGGATGACAGGGCCAGATGGAGAAGCTTTCTTT. Its translation: CATSRMTGPDGEAFF.

The V gene is TRBV18, the J gene TRBJ1-1, with D perhaps matching TRBD1 (5 bases). The CDR3 is 14 residues long. The V gene lost 11 bases and the J gene lost 1 base, with 17 bases spanning the gap. CDR1 and CDR2 from the germline V gene are KGHSH and LQKENI. CDR3 sequence reads: CAGKSGLSNTEAFF. CDR3 bases: TGTGCCGGAAAGTCGGGACTCTCGAACACTGAAGCTTTCTTT. Complete variable domain (other parts from reference TRBV18 and TRBJ1-1): NAGVMQNPRHLVRRRGQEARLRCSPMKGHSHVYWYRQLPEEGLKFMVYLQKENIIDESGMPKERFSAEFPKEGPSILRIQQVVRGDSAAYFCAGKSGLSNTEAFFGQGTRLTVV.

The V call is TRBV2, the J call TRBJ2-5, with TRBD2 matching 12 bases. Germline loops: CDR1 SNHLY, CDR2 FYNNEI. The CDR3 has 13 residues. V was clipped by 10 bases and J by 4 bases; unmatched bases: 4. CDR3 nucleotide sequence: TGTGCCACCTCTAGCGGGAGGGGAGAGACCCAGTACTTC. Protein sequence: CATSSGRGETQYF.

The chain combines TRBV10-3 with TRBJ2-2; TRBD1 might be the D (6 bases). Deletions cut 10 bases from V and 2 bases from J, with 20 bases between. The CDR3 is made up of 16 amino acids. Germline V lookup: CDR1 ENHRY, CDR2 SYGVKD. In DNA, the CDR3 is TGTGCCAGCACCTTGGGGACACAGGCAAACACCGGGGAGCTGTTTTTT. It specifies CASTLGTQANTGELFF.

The chain combines TRBV5-1 with TRBJ2-1; 9 nucleotides line up with TRBD1. With V trimmed by 4 bases and J by 7 bases, 12 bases remained unmatched. The V gene's germline CDR1 is SGHRS and CDR2 YFSETQ. The CDR3 covers 16 residues. The CDR3 loop is CASSRSGTGTRNEQFF. The CDR3 DNA reads as TGCGCCAGCAGCAGGTCCGGGACAGGGACCAGGAATGAGCAGTTCTTC.

This clone has a single count. The chain joins TRBV5-1 to TRBJ2-5; 11 nucleotides line up with TRBD2. There are 14 residues in the CDR3. CDR1 and CDR2 from the germline V gene are SGHRS and YFSETQ. J gave up 2 bases and V 4 bases, and 1 base lay outside the gene matches. CDR3 loop: CASSPSGRQETQYF. CDR3 in DNA: TGCGCCAGCAGCCCTAGCGGGAGGCAAGAGACCCAGTACTTC.

CDR3 sequence: CASSWPRDRGLLNKADTQYF. CDR3 DNA: TGCGCCAGCAGCTGGCCCCGGGACAGGGGCCTACTAAACAAGGCAGATACGCAGTATTTT. The chain has TRBV5-1 and TRBJ2-3; 10 nucleotides agree with TRBD1. Germline values: CDR1 SGHRS, CDR2 YFSETQ. There are 20 residues in the CDR3. The ends lost 3 bases at V and 4 bases at J; junction bases unmatched: 20.

The chain combines TRBV9 with TRBJ2-1; 13 bases fit TRBD2. CDR3 size: 16 residues. Per the germline V gene, CDR1 is SGDLS and CDR2 is YYNGEE. V was clipped by 3 bases and J by 9 bases; unmatched bases: 9. The CDR3 nucleotides read TGTGCCAGCAGCGCACCCACTGGACTAGCGGGAGTTGAGCAGTTCTTC. This codes for CASSAPTGLAGVEQFF.

This clone showed up just a few times. The chain uses TRBV5-6 and TRBJ1-1; TRBD1 is a possible D gene (6 bases). The CDR3 spans 14 residues. Trimming removed 4 bases at V and 9 bases at J, with 19 bases between. CDR1 SGHDT and CDR2 YYEEEE come from the germline V gene. The CDR3 here is CASSGQSGTRKAFF. CDR3 in DNA: TGTGCCAGCAGCGGACAATCCGGGACAAGGAAAGCTTTCTTT.

The rearrangement uses TRBV6-5 and TRBJ1-1; D is possibly TRBD1 (6 bases). The CDR3 spans 14 residues. Germline CDR1 is MNHEY and CDR2 is SVGAGI. V gave up 2 bases and J gave up 4 bases, with 11 bases separating them. In nucleotides, the CDR3 is TGTGCCAGCAGTTACGGGGGCCGGGGCACTGAAGCTTTCTTT. It encodes CASSYGGRGTEAFF.

The chain has TRBV25-1 and TRBJ2-5; D is perhaps TRBD2 (5 bases). Deletions cut 4 bases from V and 2 bases from J, with 11 bases between. Germline lookup yields CDR1 MGHDK and CDR2 SYGVNS. This CDR3 has 14 amino acids. In nucleotides, the CDR3 is TGTGCCAGCAGTGCCAGCGGAACTCAAGAGACCCAGTACTTC. Residues: CASSASGTQETQYF.

This chain uses TRBV9 with TRBJ1-1; D unclear. This CDR3 contains 14 residues. V lost 0 bases, J lost 6 bases, and 12 bases lay in between. Germline assignment: CDR1 SGDLS and CDR2 YYNGEE. CDR3 bases: TGTGCCAGCAGCGTAGATATCCAGGCCGCTGAAGCTTTCTTT. The encoded protein is CASSVDIQAAEAFF.

This clone was seen more than once but under ten times. The chain is built from TRBV2 and TRBJ2-1; TRBD2 matches at 12 bases. The V segment lost 6 bases and the J segment 1 base; nucleotides outside the gene matches: 10. The CDR3 extends over 18 amino acids. Germline CDR1 reads SNHLY; CDR2 reads FYNNEI. The CDR3 coding sequence is TGTGCCAGCAGAGTAACTAGCGGGAGGTACAAATCCTACAATGAGCAGTTCTTC. Its translation: CASRVTSGRYKSYNEQFF.

The J gene is TRBJ2-5, the V gene TRBV10-3, with 14 nucleotides matching TRBD2. The assigned J gene may be wrong: the sequence end matches TRBJ2-7 better. This CDR3 has 15 amino acids. Per the germline V gene, CDR1 is ENHRY and CDR2 is SYGVKD. The CDR3 nucleotides read TGTGCCATCAGTGACGGACTAGCGGGAGGCTACGAGCAGTACTTC. Protein sequence: CAISDGLAGGYEQYF.

The chain recombines TRBV14 with TRBJ2-3; TRBD1 matches 8 bases. V lost 0 bases, J lost 3 bases, and 11 bases stayed unmatched. Germline CDR1 SGHDN, CDR2 FVKESK. This CDR3 has 18 amino acids. The CDR3: CASSQEIGQGSWTDTQYF. For the CDR3, the DNA is TGTGCCAGCAGCCAAGAAATAGGACAGGGAAGTTGGACAGATACGCAGTATTTT.

This clone was observed a few times. The chain combines TRBV4-1 with TRBJ2-2; D gene ambiguous. The ends were cut back, 0 bases at V and 0 bases at J, with 8 bases in the middle. CDR3 length: 16 amino acids. Germline CDR1 and CDR2: MGHRA and YSYEKL. CDR3 region: CASSQEGISNTGELFF. Written as DNA, the CDR3 is TGCGCCAGCAGCCAAGAGGGCATATCGAACACCGGGGAGCTGTTTTTT.